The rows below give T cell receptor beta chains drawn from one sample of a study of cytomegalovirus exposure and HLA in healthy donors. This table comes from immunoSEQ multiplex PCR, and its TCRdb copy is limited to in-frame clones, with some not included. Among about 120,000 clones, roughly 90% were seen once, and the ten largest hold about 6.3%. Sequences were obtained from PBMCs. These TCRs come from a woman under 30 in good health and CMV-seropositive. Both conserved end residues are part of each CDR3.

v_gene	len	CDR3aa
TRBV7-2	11	CASSHTDEQFF
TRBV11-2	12	CASSLSYNEQFF
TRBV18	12	CASSPPGTSQFF
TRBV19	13	CASSILAGDEQYF
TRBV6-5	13	CASSYLTGSEQYF
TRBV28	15	CASSRTGKVKNIQYF
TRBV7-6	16	CASSAPSGIPTGELFF
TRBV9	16	CASSVDWTSSLGELFF
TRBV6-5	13	CASSTGVGYGYTF
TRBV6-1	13	CASRGQEDTEAFF
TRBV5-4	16	CASSSAEDRFPAAQYF
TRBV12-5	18	CASGLVAADRTNTGELFF
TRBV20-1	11	CSARDVQGAFF
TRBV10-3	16	CAIRGPGGENTGELFF
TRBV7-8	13	CASSFDRGSEAFF
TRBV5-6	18	CASSSLRDRELFFHEQYF
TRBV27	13	CASSLGGTDTQYF
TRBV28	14	CASTWGQRSDEQYF
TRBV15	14	CATSGRTGFREQYF
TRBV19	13	CASRGRWTDTQYF
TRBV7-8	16	CASSSSMGQVNYGYTF
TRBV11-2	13	CASSPGTGKTIYF
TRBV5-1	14	CASSLTSGVLVQFF
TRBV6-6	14	CASNPTSGSHEQYF
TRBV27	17	CASSPPALALSYNEQFF
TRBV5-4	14	CASSEGQGPAEAFF
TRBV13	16	CASSLGPGTEQETQYF
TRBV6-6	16	CASSYANGQPLYEQYF
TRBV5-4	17	CASSLGSGGGLTGELFF
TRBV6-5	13	CASSRDSSGGYTF
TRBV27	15	CASSSWTGGRGELFF
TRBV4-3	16	CASSRDSGRSYNEQFF
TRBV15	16	CATSRDLGAGPGELFF
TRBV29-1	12	CSVEQGNEGYTF
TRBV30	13	CAWSQSGGAPQFF
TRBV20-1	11	CSARFVTEAFF
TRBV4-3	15	CASSQGQGAQETQYF
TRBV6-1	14	CASNSGRGNQPQHF
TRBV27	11	CASRNRETQYF
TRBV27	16	CASSLSLARASYGYTF
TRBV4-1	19	CASSQDLVSAGEGDNEQFF
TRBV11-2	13	CASSRGLEDEQFF
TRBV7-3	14	CASSEGGRRNGYTF
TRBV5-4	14	CASSGGQQNEKLFF
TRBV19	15	CASSTSRNTPGGYTF
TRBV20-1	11	CSAPHFYGYTF
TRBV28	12	CALAQANYGYTF
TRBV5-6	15	CASSFSGGSSYEQYF
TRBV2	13	CASRSGPLSGYTF
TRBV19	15	CASTEDRVMNGELFF
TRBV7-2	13	CASSFSRINTIYF
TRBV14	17	CASSQDKGLAGAGEQYF